This TCR beta chain was captured in a study of cytomegalovirus exposure and HLA in healthy donors (dated by TCRdb to about 2017). For the wider study: According to an earlier analysis of 450 to 650 of the donors, about 190 million T cells yielded 100 million or so unique TCR beta sequences and about 280 Gb of sequence data. An early release covering 550 to 650 HLA-typed donors comprised approximately 300 gigabases of sequencing data and around 86 million unique TCR sequences. Among the roughly 400 genotyped donors, approximately 81% belonged to the genetic ancestry cluster associated with self-reported Caucasian donors. The study aimed to test whether signatures of past pathogen exposure could be identified by cataloging public T cell receptors. Using immunosequencing, the study profiled T cell repertoires from around 670 subjects and related those repertoires to cytomegalovirus serostatus. Along with the roughly 700-subject first cohort, a separate validation cohort of over a hundred different subjects was used. High-throughput TCR immunosequencing, statistical association of individual TCRs with disease status, and machine learning were combined to predict cytomegalovirus infection status. To study patterns of TCR occurrence, a later analysis re-analyzed previously published TCR beta repertoires from 500 to 850 donors and added high-resolution HLA genotyping. The later analysis used no new phenotypic data to find candidate immune exposures, relying instead on TCR beta sequences and their occurrence across donors. An earlier analysis of 587 of the donors applied high-throughput TCR beta sequencing to assess whether each TCR beta V gene segment acted as functional or pseudogenic. Donor age, sex, ethnicity and CMV serostatus were compiled together with the repertoire data. In a later genetic analysis, genome-wide SNP genotypes for about 65% of the 666 donors were used, and that subset was treated as a discovery cohort. Every repertoire in the discovery cohort had been generated on one and the same sequencing platform. HLA typing included class I and class II loci at four-digit resolution. The number of donors typed differed by locus, with roughly 629-640 for A, B, C, DRB1 and DQB1, approximately 500 for DQA1, 600 to 610 for DPA1, and over 400 for DPB1. About five DR-DQ haplotypes were handled as single units for association and clustering because linkage in the cohort was strong. Among roughly 400 genotyped donors of the cohort, an average of roughly 230,000 unique TCR beta nucleotide sequences was sequenced per donor, of which about 19% were non-productive.

The cohort comprised under 700 healthy bone marrow donors. At the time of sampling, all cohort members were nominally healthy, though unrecorded immune exposures were likely present. The donor tested CMV seronegative and was one of the 352 seronegative cohort members. Every donor gave a peripheral blood sample, and the peripheral blood mononuclear cells from that sample were used for TCR beta sequencing. The Qiagen DNeasy Blood Extraction Kit was used to extract genomic DNA from the blood cell samples. A remark on this clone: The antigen this receptor binds is unknown. No base quality information exists; no much larger clone differs at one position.

The CDR3 sequence holds 18 residues, the cysteine and phenylalanine included. Only CDR3 DNA remains: 54 bases, in frame from the first base. V is cut by 1 base and J by 6 bases, and the space between the germline ends is 22 bases. For CDR1 and CDR2, the germline V gene lists MGHRA and YSYEKL. The research as a whole found: Correlated functional status among segregating V segments might be attributable to linkage disequilibrium, but an unknown experimental factor could not be ruled out. In a later analysis, HLA-associated TCR beta chains were found to be more clonally expanded and to have lower generation probabilities than equally common non-associated chains. A later analysis found that most CMV-associated TCR beta chains appeared HLA-restricted, with HLA associations seemingly driven largely by CMV exposure. The study gave a list of 150 to 200 TCR beta chains associated with cytomegalovirus. This cohort had only TCR beta chains sequenced, and the lack of alpha or paired-chain data limited which features could be detected. A few of the identified cytomegalovirus-associated TCR beta chains were confirmed in vitro to be specific for cytomegalovirus antigens. A further reported finding was that TCR beta sequences accurately predicted the HLA-A and HLA-B alleles for most subjects in the first cohort. CMV serostatus was the only immune exposure information available for the cohort. It was suggested by the authors that the approach could potentially be generalized to other disease states and immunological phenotypes. According to a later analysis, TCR association rates differed among HLA loci, with DRB1 alleles showing the most associated TCRs and HLA-C alleles showing the fewest. In an earlier analysis of about 550 of the donors, most TCR beta V segments were observed in productive rearrangements about 87% or about 30% of the time, broadly matching IMGT annotations. Roughly uniform sequencing depth across donors was assumed in presence/absence analyses, although this assumption may not hold. In a later genetic analysis, fewer N-insertions in productive TCRs were reported among donors in an Asian-associated ancestry cluster than the approximately 670-donor mean. Some IMGT-functional V segments, including TRBV6-2 and TRBV6-3, could not be distinguished by the 87-base-pair reads and were therefore excluded. Because HLA typing was missing for some donors at each locus, association tests included only the typed subset. A cluster of highly shared sequence variants was judged likely to represent a technical artifact of the sequencing pipeline. Specific HLA alleles were associated with around 18,000 TCR beta sequences at a false discovery rate of 0.05 in a later analysis. According to a later analysis, parvovirus B19, influenza, CMV and Epstein-Barr virus appeared linked to several top co-occurrence clusters. Cytomegalovirus status was reported to be diagnosed by the classifier with high specificity and sensitivity in both the original and validation cohorts. Because counts were too low, seventeen rarely observed V segments, including chromosome 9 orphons, were left out of the earlier analysis of a few hundred of the donors. Most TCR sequences were observed very rarely across donors, whereas some public TCRs were present in many individuals. An association between a missense DCLRE1C variant and V-gene and J-gene trimming of TCR beta chains was found in a later genetic analysis and replicated in an independent cohort. Strong co-occurrence of HLA alleles, especially DR and DQ, made assigning TCR associations to individual alleles difficult.

Receptor libraries were prepared by the immunoSEQ multiplex PCR assay. The multiplex PCR relied on a mix of 60 forward primers for TCR Vbeta segments and 13 reverse primers for TCR Jbeta segments. Amplification of the CDR3 region of rearranged TCR beta genes was performed with a multiplex PCR assay on genomic DNA. The amplified TCR beta libraries were sequenced on the Illumina HiSeq System as 87-base-pair reads. For the original study's pipeline: In a later analysis, tens of millions of unique TCR beta chains were counted across the approximately 620 repertoires, and roughly 10 million of these chains were shared by at least two donors. A nearest-neighbor algorithm error-corrected the raw reads and collapsed the reads into unique sequences, merging closely related sequences to remove PCR and sequencing errors. CDR3 sequences were aligned to IMGT reference sequences to assign V, D and J gene segments. For a sequence to be retained, at least a six-nucleotide match to both a V gene segment and a J gene segment was required. Rearrangements were classified as productive when the CDR3 lacked stop codons and remained in frame with V and J, and all other rearrangements were classified as non-productive. CDR3 was defined according to IMGT convention as the region running from the second conserved V-encoded cysteine to the conserved J-encoded phenylalanine. The earlier analysis of about 590 of the donors excluded sequences that lacked an unambiguous match to a single V gene segment. In an earlier analysis of approximately 500 of the donors, a V segment was called functional when productive rearrangements were above 56.7%, and segregating when the standard deviation between donors exceeded 5%. A statistical classification framework was built for diagnosing cytomegalovirus status from the catalog of TCR beta chain sequences. A later analysis assigned V and J genes by comparing TCR nucleotide sequences with IMGT/GENE-DB human TR gene sequences. In a later analysis, CDR3 sequences and most-parsimonious VDJ recombination scenarios were assigned using the TCRdist pipeline. A later analysis defined each TCR beta chain by its CDR3 amino acid sequence plus V-gene family, and excluded reads lacking a unique V-gene family. To address suspected cross-contamination and a sequencing artifact, a later analysis removed 592 highly shared, low-generation-probability nucleotide sequences. In a later analysis, a clonal expansion index was calculated for each public chain from normalized within-repertoire ranks of inferred template counts. In a later analysis, generation probabilities were computed with a VDJ recombination model fitted to out-of-frame rearrangements, and the resulting probabilities were checked against IGoR. In a later analysis, TCR-TCR, TCR-HLA and TCR-CMV co-occurrence was scored with hypergeometric tests, and a repertoire-size bias correction was applied to TCR pairs. A later analysis estimated false discovery rates by permuting HLA or CMV assignments 20 times. In a later analysis, co-occurring TCRs were grouped using DBSCAN, with TCRdist sequence similarity added in when clustering inside HLA-allele-positive subsets. For co-occurrence clustering, repertoires with fewer than 30,000 or more than 120,000 public chains were excluded, along with roughly 5 repertoires with anomalous nucleotide sharing. As stored in TCRdb, this immuneACCESS dataset retains in-frame rearrangements with V and J assigned. A fraction of the clones does not appear; measured against another copy, unresolved V genes explain less than half of the discrepancy, and the remainder lacks a known reason. The D gene and trimming were derived from the DNA, and the V and J assignments and clone size from that table. Recorded for this sample are under 200,000 clones; approximately 71% of them occurred a single time. Together, the top ten hold 1.3% to 1.5% of the sample.

Sequencing was performed on PBMCs. The V and J segments used are TRBV4-1 and TRBJ1-5; TRBD1 is perhaps the D gene, given 6 matching bases. This receptor was obtained from a man aged 45 to 65 in good health and CMV-seronegative. The CDR3 has the sequence CASSQVSGWQGLGQPQHF. The DNA sequence reads TGCGCCAGCAGCCAAGTCTCGGGGTGGCAGGGGTTGGGTCAGCCCCAGCATTTT.